The source of this T cell receptor (beta chain) is a study of shared clonotypes between healthy human individuals. General study findings and limits: The authors sampled blood alone, and tissue repertoires likely differ. Compared with memory subsets, naive subsets generally had larger estimated richness. A small donor pool kept down the genetic and exposure-history diversity that was represented.

This clone was found once. Its antigen is not identified. The same CDR3 can be traced to other DNA sequences in this sample. The assay was immunoSEQ multiplex PCR, and TCRdb's table has in-frame clones only and misses some. The sample yields 2.3 million or so clones, more than 85% seen once. The investigators split CD4+ cells into a CD45RA+ naive subset and a CD45RA-negative memory subset. The sequenced sample was naive CD4+ T cells from PBMCs. Subset given: CD45RA+ positively selected. This TCR came from a man between 18 and 29 years old in good health. Some clones in this sample may be carry-over from other donors' samples.

Here the CDR3 DNA reads TGTGCCAGCAGCTTACGACAGGGGAACACCGGGGAGCTGTTTTTT. Translation gives CASSLRQGNTGELFF. V usage is TRBV7-2 and J usage is TRBJ2-2; 7 bases line up with TRBD1. This CDR3 region has 15 residues. With V trimmed by 2 bases and J by 1 base, 1 base remained unmatched. Germline-derived CDR1 and CDR2 are SGHTA and FQGNSA.